This passage covers 29 T cell receptor beta chains from one sample sequenced in a study of shared clonotypes between healthy human individuals. Libraries were prepared by immunoSEQ multiplex PCR; TCRdb keeps only in-frame clonotypes and omits some of them. Found here are hundreds of thousands of clones, around 73% of them singletons; the top ten hold around 2%. Sequenced input: memory CD4+ T cells sorted from blood. Subset of the sample: CD45RA-negative fraction. Receptor source: a woman aged 25 to 39 in good health.

The chain carries TRBV18 and TRBJ1-3; the D gene is possibly TRBD1 (6 bases). Trimming took off 2 bases at V and 1 base at J, with 9 bases between the two ends. There are 15 residues in the CDR3. Germline V gives CDR1 KGHSH, CDR2 LQKENI. CDR3 DNA sequence: TGTGCCAGCTCACCAAATACAGGGTCTGGAAACACCATATATTTT. Its protein is CASSPNTGSGNTIYF.

The gene calls are TRBV5-1 and TRBJ2-3; D unresolved. This CDR3 contains 15 residues. The V and J ends lost 5 bases and 3 bases respectively, with 16 bases between them. CDR1 and CDR2 (germline): SGHRS, YFSETQ. The CDR3 loop reads CASSPDGRKTDTQYF. In DNA, the CDR3 is TGCGCCAGCAGTCCGGACGGACGGAAGACAGATACGCAGTATTTT.

This chain joins TRBV6-1 and TRBJ2-2; 8 bases align to TRBD1. J gave up 0 bases and V 4 bases, and 4 bases lay outside the gene matches. This CDR3 spans 16 amino acids. Germline CDR1 reads MNHNS; CDR2 reads SASEGT. CDR3 coding DNA: TGTGCCAGCAGTGGACAGACAGGGGCGAACACCGGGGAGCTGTTTTTT. This translates into CASSGQTGANTGELFF.

The CDR3 sequence is CASSPSGDGTPQKLFF. CDR3 DNA sequence: TGTGCCAGCAGCCCTTCAGGGGACGGTACCCCACAAAAACTGTTTTTT. The chain is built from TRBV9 and TRBJ1-4, with a tentative D call TRBD1 (6 bases). CDR3 length equals 16 residues. CDR1 and CDR2 (germline): SGDLS, YYNGEE. Trimming took 4 bases from V and 9 from J, leaving 22 bases between them.

This chain links TRBV5-4 with TRBJ2-5, with TRBD2 matching 9 bases. Germline lookup yields CDR1 SGHNT and CDR2 YYREEE (reference sequence). Trimming removed 4 bases from V and 3 bases from J; junction bases left unmatched: 10. CDR3 length: 16 residues. The CDR3 reads CASSPVRRLAEETQYF. The CDR3 region has the DNA TGTGCCAGCAGCCCAGTCCGAAGACTAGCGGAAGAGACCCAGTACTTC.

The chain uses TRBV19 and TRBJ2-3; the match to TRBD2 covers 7 bases. V shed 7 bases and J 5 bases; nucleotides not matched to a gene: 12. CDR1 is LNHDA and CDR2 is SQIVND in the germline V gene (reference sequence). The CDR3 runs to 15 residues. The CDR3 nucleotides are TGTGCCAGTAAGTCCGGTGGGAGGGCCATAGATACGCAGTATTTT. Amino acids: CASKSGGRAIDTQYF.

This chain connects TRBV27 to TRBJ2-7; D perhaps matches TRBD2 (6 bases). The CDR3 loop spans 15 amino acids. V was trimmed by 6 bases and J by 0 bases, leaving 15 bases between them. Germline V lookup: CDR1 MNHEY, CDR2 SMNVEV (reference sequence). CDR3: CASRRGTTSSYEQYF. DNA for the CDR3: TGTGCCAGCAGACGGGGGACCACAAGCTCCTACGAGCAGTACTTC.

The chain has TRBV30 and TRBJ2-7, with D hard to call. V was cut by 0 bases and J by 2 bases, with 17 bases left in between. Germline CDR1 and CDR2: GTSNPN and SVGIG (reference sequence). The CDR3 sequence is 16 residues long. The CDR3 loop reads CAWSVQQTTTTYEQYF. CDR3 nucleotide sequence: TGTGCCTGGAGTGTACAACAGACCACTACCACCTACGAGCAGTACTTC. The full variable domain, with the rest looked up from reference TRBV30 and TRBJ2-7, is SQTIHQWPATLVQPVGSPLSLECTVEGTSNPNLYWYRQAAGRGLQLLFYSVGIGQISSEVPQNLSASRPQDRQFILSSKKLLLSDSGFYLCAWSVQQTTTTYEQYFGPGTRLTVT.

On this clone itself: In the same sample, other DNA sequences code for this CDR3. The chain joins TRBV5-1 to TRBJ2-7; either TRBD1 or TRBD2 may supply D (5 bases each). This CDR3 spans 16 amino acids. V gave up 1 base and J gave up 0 bases, with 14 bases separating them. Germline-derived CDR1 and CDR2 are SGHRS and YFSETQ. DNA of the CDR3: TGCGCCAGCAGCTTGAGTTTCGGGGACCCCTCCTACGAGCAGTACTTC. This gives the protein CASSLSFGDPSYEQYF.

The rearrangement joins TRBV7-9 to TRBJ2-7; TRBD1 or TRBD2 may be the D gene (6 bases each). The CDR3 sequence is 12 residues long. With 5 bases removed from V and 4 bases from J, the gap between germline ends came to 9 bases. CDR1 and CDR2 (germline): SEHNR, FQNEAQ (reference sequence). The CDR3 DNA sequence: TGTGCCAGCAGCAGGGGGGAATACGAGCAGTACTTC. It is translated as CASSRGEYEQYF.

J is TRBJ2-7 and V is TRBV7-2; 7 nucleotides agree with TRBD2. The V and J ends lost 3 bases and 2 bases, in that order; junction bases with no gene match: 4. The length of the CDR3 is 14 residues. From germline, CDR1 is SGHTA and CDR2 FQGNSA. In DNA, the CDR3 is TGTGCCAGCAGCTTGTATGCGGGAGCCTACGAGCAGTACTTC. This sequence encodes CASSLYAGAYEQYF.

The V gene is TRBV6-1, the J gene TRBJ2-7; D gene uncertain. From germline, CDR1 is MNHNS and CDR2 SASEGT. Trimming left V 0 bases short and J 1 base short, with 7 bases between. The CDR3 is 14 amino acids. The CDR3 nucleotides read TGTGCCAGCAGTGAAGCACGGGTTTCCTACGAGCAGTACTTC. Translated, it gives CASSEARVSYEQYF.

The V and J genes are TRBV29-1 and TRBJ2-1; 7 nucleotides match TRBD2. This CDR3 is built from 15 residues. CDR1 is SQVTM and CDR2 is ANQGSEA in the germline V gene. Unmatched junction bases numbered 8, after V lost 6 bases and J lost 0 bases. The DNA for the CDR3 is TGCAGCGTCCCATCTGGCGGGAGCTCCTACAATGAGCAGTTCTTC. Encoded protein: CSVPSGGSSYNEQFF.

J is TRBJ2-7 and V is TRBV6-5; 7 nucleotides align to TRBD1. V lost 6 bases, J lost 3 bases, and 2 bases stayed unmatched. CDR3 length: 12 residues. The germline CDR1 and CDR2 sequences are MNHEY and SVGAGI. As DNA, the CDR3 is TGTGCCAGCAGCACAGGGGACTACGAGCAGTACTTC. Translation: CASSTGDYEQYF.

The chain couples TRBV27 to TRBJ2-2; TRBD2 agrees at 9 bases. J lost 1 base, V lost 2 bases, and 8 bases had no gene match. The length of the CDR3 is 18 residues. Germline V lookup: CDR1 MNHEY, CDR2 SMNVEV (reference sequence). The CDR3 loop reads CASSLAGGKVMNTGELFF. Here the CDR3 DNA reads TGTGCCAGCAGTTTAGCGGGAGGGAAAGTTATGAACACCGGGGAGCTGTTTTTT.

V usage is TRBV6-5 and J usage is TRBJ2-1, with 9 bases that match TRBD1. The CDR3 loop spans 16 amino acids. The J segment lost 4 bases and the V segment lost 4 bases, leaving 8 bases of the junction unmatched. Germline V gene lookup returns CDR1 MNHEY and CDR2 SVGAGI. This chain's CDR3 is CASSSVGDRDYNEQFF. The DNA of the CDR3 is TGTGCCAGCAGTTCCGTTGGGGACAGGGATTACAATGAGCAGTTCTTC.

The rearrangement links TRBV6-6 to TRBJ2-3; D is perhaps TRBD2 (5 bases). CDR1 is MNHNY and CDR2 is SVGAGI in the germline V gene (reference sequence). The V and J ends lost 10 bases and 7 bases respectively, with 18 bases between them. The CDR3 spans 13 residues. The CDR3 reads CAIAWTRENTQYF. Here the CDR3 DNA reads TGTGCCATCGCCTGGACCCGGGAAAATACGCAGTATTTT.

This clone was found once. The rearrangement links TRBV11-2 to TRBJ1-1; no clear D gene. Germline CDR1 is SGHAT and CDR2 is FQNNGV. The CDR3 runs to 13 residues. Trimming removed 6 bases from V and 5 bases from J, with 13 bases in between. Here the CDR3 reads CASRPPAGTEAFF. The CDR3, as DNA: TGTGCCAGCAGGCCACCCGCTGGAACTGAAGCTTTCTTT.

The chain employs TRBV2 and TRBJ2-7, with TRBD1 matching 12 bases. Germline V gene data show CDR1 as SNHLY and CDR2 as FYNNEI. The CDR3 spans 14 residues. The ends lost 6 bases at V and 6 bases at J; junction bases unmatched: 6. The CDR3: CASRRDRGPREQYF. The CDR3 bases are TGTGCCAGCAGGCGGGACAGGGGGCCCCGCGAGCAGTACTTC.

The CDR3 loop reads CASSSGGTSGLGEQFF. The CDR3 nucleotides are TGTGCCAGTAGTTCCGGCGGGACTAGTGGGCTAGGTGAGCAGTTCTTC. This chain uses TRBV19 with TRBJ2-1; 8 bases map to TRBD2. J lost 9 bases, V lost 5 bases, and 15 bases had no gene match. This CDR3 is 16 amino acids long. CDR1 LNHDA and CDR2 SQIVND come from the germline V gene (reference sequence).

The CDR3: CASRTGGPNTGELFF. The CDR3 DNA is TGTGCCAGCAGAACCGGGGGCCCGAACACCGGGGAGCTGTTTTTT. The chain combines TRBV28 with TRBJ2-2, with D perhaps assigned TRBD1 or TRBD2 (6 bases each). The CDR3 is 15 amino acids. The V end lost 6 bases, the J end lost 0 bases, and 11 bases lay between the germline ends. CDR1 MDHEN and CDR2 SYDVKM come from the germline V gene.

The chain has TRBV30 and TRBJ2-7, with D possibly being TRBD1 (6 bases). Between the trimmed V and J ends, which lost 8 bases and 4 bases, there was a span of 18 bases. In germline, CDR1 is GTSNPN, CDR2 SVGIG (reference sequence). This CDR3 spans 13 amino acids. DNA of the CDR3: TGTGCCGGGGATATATCAGGGGTTTACGAGCAGTACTTC. This encodes CAGDISGVYEQYF. Filled out from reference TRBV30 and TRBJ2-7, the complete variable domain reads SQTIHQWPATLVQPVGSPLSLECTVEGTSNPNLYWYRQAAGRGLQLLFYSVGIGQISSEVPQNLSASRPQDRQFILSSKKLLLSDSGFYLCAGDISGVYEQYFGPGTRLTVT.

CDR3 residues: CASRKGMNTEAFF. Written as DNA, the CDR3 is TGTGCCAGCCGTAAGGGCATGAACACTGAAGCTTTCTTT. This chain joins TRBV6-5 and TRBJ1-1; D unresolved. CDR1 MNHEY and CDR2 SVGAGI come from the germline V gene. The CDR3 covers 13 residues. V lost 8 bases, J lost 0 bases, and 10 bases lay in between.

Concerning this clone: Other DNA sequences of this sample code for an identical CDR3. The rearrangement joins TRBV28 to TRBJ2-1, with D perhaps TRBD1 (6 bases). CDR3 length: 14 residues. The V end lost 3 bases, the J end lost 3 bases, and 9 bases lay between the germline ends. The germline V gene has CDR1 MDHEN and CDR2 SYDVKM. This chain's CDR3 is CASSLRGGYNEQFF. In DNA form, the CDR3 reads TGTGCCAGCAGTTTGAGAGGGGGCTACAATGAGCAGTTCTTC. Full variable domain (rest looked up from reference TRBV28 and TRBJ2-1): DVKVTQSSRYLVKRTGEKVFLECVQDMDHENMFWYRQDPGLGLRLIYFSYDVKMKEKGDIPEGYSVSREKKERFSLILESASTNQTSMYLCASSLRGGYNEQFFGPGTRLTVL.

The rearrangement links TRBV28 to TRBJ2-7, with 7 nucleotides matching TRBD2. The V and J ends lost 1 base and 1 base, in that order; junction bases with no gene match: 4. CDR3 length: 15 residues. Germline V gene data show CDR1 as MDHEN and CDR2 as SYDVKM. The CDR3, as DNA: TGTGCCAGCAGTTTATATGCTAGCGGTTCCTACGAGCAGTACTTC. The encoded protein is CASSLYASGSYEQYF.

This chain uses TRBV7-6 with TRBJ1-3; no clear D. Trimming removed 5 bases at V and 1 base at J, with 15 bases between. Germline loops: CDR1 SGHVS, CDR2 FNYEAQ. This CDR3 has 16 amino acids. CDR3 coding DNA: TGTGCCAGCAGCCCATTAGACGGCGAATCTGGAAACACCATATATTTT. This sequence encodes CASSPLDGESGNTIYF.

This chain connects TRBV2 to TRBJ2-2; 11 positions match TRBD2. J gave up 3 bases and V 4 bases, and 4 bases lay outside the gene matches. This CDR3 comprises 16 residues. Germline V lookup: CDR1 SNHLY, CDR2 FYNNEI. The CDR3 bases are TGTGCCAGCAGTGTACTTAGCGGGAGGGACACCGGGGAGCTGTTTTTT. It specifies CASSVLSGRDTGELFF.

The chain uses TRBV25-1 and TRBJ1-1, with a weak D call TRBD1 (6 bases). Germline V gives CDR1 MGHDK, CDR2 SYGVNS. Trimming shortened V by 6 bases and J by 2 bases, and 16 bases separated the two germline ends. The CDR3 covers 15 residues. The CDR3 spells CASRAWGGANTEAFF. CDR3 nucleotides: TGTGCCAGCAGAGCGTGGGGGGGGGCTAACACTGAAGCTTTCTTT.

The V gene is TRBV18, the J gene TRBJ2-7; possible D gene TRBD2, 6 bases. V was cut by 5 bases and J by 2 bases, with 7 bases left in between. The CDR3 is 12 amino acids. Germline lookup yields CDR1 KGHSH and CDR2 LQKENI. CDR3 sequence (DNA): TGTGCCAGCTCAGGGGGGACCTACGAGCAGTACTTC. Protein: CASSGGTYEQYF.